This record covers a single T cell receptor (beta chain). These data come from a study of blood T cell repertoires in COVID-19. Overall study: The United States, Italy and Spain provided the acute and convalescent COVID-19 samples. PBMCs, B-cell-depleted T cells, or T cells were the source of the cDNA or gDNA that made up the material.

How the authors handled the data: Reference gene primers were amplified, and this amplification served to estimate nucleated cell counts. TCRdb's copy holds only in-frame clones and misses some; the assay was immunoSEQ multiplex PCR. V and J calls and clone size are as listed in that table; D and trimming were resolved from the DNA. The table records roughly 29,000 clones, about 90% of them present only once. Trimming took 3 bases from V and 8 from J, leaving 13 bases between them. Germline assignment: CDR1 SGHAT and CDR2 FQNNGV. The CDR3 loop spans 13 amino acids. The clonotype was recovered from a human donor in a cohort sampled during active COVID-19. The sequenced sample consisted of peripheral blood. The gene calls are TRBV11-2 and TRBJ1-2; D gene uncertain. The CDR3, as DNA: TGTGCCAGCAGCTTGTCCGGGTTAGTGGGCTACACCTTC. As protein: CASSLSGLVGYTF.